A single sample gave rise to the 21 T cell receptor beta chains below, sequenced in a study of T cells expressing NK-cell markers. TCRdb processed the 5' RACE reads again and assigns one entry to each CDR3 protein, with no DNA. Recorded for this sample: around 380,000 distinct CDR3 sequences. The specimen sequenced was blood T cells: a sorted CD56 or NKG2C T cell subset, CD4+ or CD8+ T cells, or bulk PBMC T cells (not recorded which). These receptors were obtained from a woman aged 45 to 65 in good health.

The rearrangement joins TRBV7-6 to TRBJ2-1; TCRdb calls TRBD2, which cannot be checked without DNA. The CDR3 sequence is 15 residues long. Germline CDR1 and CDR2: SGHVS and FNYEAQ. CDR3 loop: CASSQTRSTKNEQFF.

CDR3 residues: CSAPSSTDRKTQYF. The chain joins TRBV20-1 to TRBJ2-5; without DNA, the TCRdb call of TRBD2 cannot be checked. CDR1 is DFQATT and CDR2 is SNEGSKA in the germline V gene (reference sequence). This CDR3 has 14 residues.

The gene calls are TRBV5-8 and TRBJ2-2; TCRdb calls TRBD1, which cannot be checked without DNA. The CDR3 has 17 residues. CDR1 SGHTS and CDR2 YDEGEE come from the germline V gene. The CDR3 sequence: CASRQNRGQVYTGELFF.

V is TRBV3-1 and J is TRBJ2-4; no DNA is available, so the TRBD2 call from TCRdb remains unchecked. Germline V lookup: CDR1 LGHDT, CDR2 YNNKEL (reference sequence). The CDR3 is made up of 15 amino acids. The CDR3 loop is CASSQLAGEINIQYF.

J is TRBJ2-3 and V is TRBV24-1; no DNA is available, so the TRBD1 call from TCRdb remains unchecked. The CDR3 covers 16 residues. Germline V CDR1 and CDR2: KGHDR, SFDVKD. The CDR3 loop is CATSGGPGVNTDTQYF.

V and J are TRBV5-5 and TRBJ2-1. The CDR3 runs 17 residues. Germline assignment: CDR1 SGHKS and CDR2 YYEKEE (reference sequence). The CDR3 loop reads CASSLASGSGPYNEQFF.

The chain has TRBV9 and TRBJ2-7; checking the TCRdb D call of TRBD2 is not possible without DNA. Germline lookup yields CDR1 SGDLS and CDR2 YYNGEE. CDR3 length equals 16 residues. The CDR3 spells CASSAIRPGLPIEQYF.

This chain joins TRBV7-2 and TRBJ2-1; lacking DNA, the TRBD1 call made by TCRdb goes unchecked. The CDR3 runs to 17 residues. The germline V gene has CDR1 SGHTA and CDR2 FQGNSA. The CDR3 sequence: CASSLGTGGTTYNEQFF.

The chain recombines TRBV5-1 with TRBJ1-1; TCRdb proposes TRBD1, but this gene call is untestable without DNA. Germline loops: CDR1 SGHRS, CDR2 YFSETQ. The CDR3 spans 15 residues. The CDR3 spells CASSLPGQGDTEAFF.

The chain is built from TRBV12-5 and TRBJ2-1. In germline, CDR1 is LGHNT, CDR2 FRNRAP. The CDR3 loop spans 14 amino acids. CDR3 sequence: CASGLGTHLNEQFF.

CDR3 sequence reads: CASSQESFGYTF. The chain has TRBV14 and TRBJ1-2. The CDR3 has 12 residues. Germline V gene data show CDR1 as SGHDN and CDR2 as FVKESK.

The rearrangement links TRBV11-2 to TRBJ2-7; TCRdb gives TRBD2 as the D gene, but with no DNA this cannot be confirmed. This CDR3 has 14 residues. Per the germline V gene, CDR1 is SGHAT and CDR2 is FQNNGV. This CDR3 is CASSRSGREYEQYF. The full variable domain, with the rest looked up from reference TRBV11-2 and TRBJ2-7, is EAGVAQSPRYKIIEKRQSVAFWCNPISGHATLYWYQQILGQGPKLLIQFQNNGVVDDSQLPKDRFSAERLKGVDSTLKIQPAKLEDSAVYLCASSRSGREYEQYFGPGTRLTVT.

The chain recombines TRBV5-6 with TRBJ2-1; with no DNA, the TCRdb D assignment of TRBD2 cannot be verified. There are 15 residues in the CDR3. Germline values: CDR1 SGHDT, CDR2 YYEEEE. The CDR3 region is CASSLRASGINEQFF. The variable domain in full, completed from reference TRBV5-6 and TRBJ2-1, reads DAGVTQSPTHLIKTRGQQVTLRCSPKSGHDTVSWYQQALGQGPQFIFQYYEEEERQRGNFPDRFSGHQFPNYSSELNVNALLLGDSALYLCASSLRASGINEQFFGPGTRLTVL.

The chain carries TRBV29-1 and TRBJ2-1; TCRdb designates TRBD2, a call that cannot be tested without DNA. CDR1 is SQVTM, CDR2 ANQGSEA, per germline. The CDR3 covers 14 residues. The CDR3 loop is CSVEILAGDNEQFF.

This chain joins TRBV12-3 or TRBV12-4 and TRBJ2-1; there is no DNA to check the TCRdb D call of TRBD2. The CDR3 has 17 amino acids. This CDR3 reads CASSLSLGLEGGNEQFF.

The chain recombines TRBV20-1 with TRBJ2-3; the D call from TCRdb, TRBD2, cannot be confirmed without DNA. The CDR3 contains 14 residues. Germline CDR1 and CDR2: DFQATT and SNEGSKA (reference sequence). The CDR3 sequence: CSAREWGRDFTQYF.

The V gene is TRBV7-2, the J gene TRBJ2-1; TCRdb gives TRBD2 as the D gene, but with no DNA this cannot be confirmed. Germline-derived CDR1 and CDR2 are SGHTA and FQGNSA. The CDR3 has 11 residues. This CDR3 reads CASSLSGPQFF.

This chain links TRBV5-1 with TRBJ2-2; TCRdb outputs TRBD2, but without DNA this stays unchecked. The length of the CDR3 is 16 residues. Germline-derived CDR1 and CDR2 are SGHRS and YFSETQ. The CDR3 sequence is CASSYTTGTNTGELFF.

This rearrangement joins TRBV2 to TRBJ2-2. Per germline, CDR1 SNHLY and CDR2 FYNNEI. This CDR3 is 14 amino acids long. CDR3 loop: CASSEAGYTGELFF.

The rearrangement uses TRBV13 and TRBJ2-1; without DNA, the TCRdb call of TRBD2 cannot be checked. CDR1 is PRHDT, CDR2 FYEKMQ, per germline (reference sequence). The CDR3 consists of 16 residues. The CDR3 sequence is CASSFLASGREGEQFF.

The chain couples TRBV5-1 to TRBJ2-1; TCRdb names TRBD2, which stays unverified in the absence of DNA. CDR1 and CDR2 from the germline V gene are SGHRS and YFSETQ. The CDR3 spans 18 residues. CDR3 loop: CASSTGLAGGSGNNEQFF.